These 20 T cell receptor beta chains came from one sample sequenced in a study of a mutant IDH1 vaccine in newly diagnosed glioma. Repertoires were generated with immunoSEQ multiplex PCR, while TCRdb's copy carries only in-frame clones and drops some. There are about 60,000 clones in the sample; about 80% occur only once, and about 3.7% lies in the top ten. Time point: week 11, during vaccination. Mutant IDH1 20-mer peptide, at 300 ug, made up each vaccine dose, with topical imiquimod. The antigens for these receptors are not known. Sequences were derived from PBMCs, sampled from a glioma patient whose treatment included an IDH1 peptide vaccine. The receptors were sampled from a man younger than 45 with glioma.

This chain joins TRBV27 and TRBJ1-1; a possible D gene is TRBD1 (5 bases). Trimming pared 7 bases from V and 0 bases from J, leaving 18 bases between. From germline, CDR1 is MNHEY and CDR2 SMNVEV (reference sequence). The CDR3 has 16 amino acids. In DNA form, the CDR3 reads TGTGCCAGCATTTCCTCCATGGGGGAAGTGAACACTGAAGCTTTCTTT. Its protein is CASISSMGEVNTEAFF.

The CDR3 DNA follows: TGTGCCAGCGCCAGGGCAACTAATGAAAAACTGTTTTTT. It encodes CASARATNEKLFF. The chain combines TRBV19 with TRBJ1-4, with a weak D call TRBD1 (5 bases). Germline CDR1 reads LNHDA; CDR2 reads SQIVND (reference sequence). The CDR3 runs to 13 residues. V shed 9 bases and J shed 0 bases, with 8 bases lying between them.

The chain combines TRBV4-2 with TRBJ2-7; possibly TRBD2 for D (6 bases). This CDR3 is 15 amino acids long. Germline V CDR1 and CDR2: LGHNA, YNFKEQ. V was shortened by 1 base and J by 6 bases, with 16 bases between the two germline ends. CDR3 in DNA: TGTGCCAGCAGCCAAGCAGGAGGGCGCTTTGGCGAGCAGTACTTC. Its translation: CASSQAGGRFGEQYF.

The table lists this clone with a count of one. V is TRBV15 and J is TRBJ2-7; D not resolved. There are 13 residues in the CDR3. Trimming pared 0 bases from V and 5 bases from J, leaving 8 bases between. Per the germline V gene, CDR1 is LNHNV and CDR2 is YYDKDF (reference sequence). This CDR3 is CATSRDLGHEQYF. CDR3 DNA sequence: TGTGCCACCAGCAGAGATCTTGGCCACGAGCAGTACTTC.

This sequence joins TRBV6-6 and TRBJ2-5; D might be TRBD2 (6 bases). CDR1 is MNHNY, CDR2 SVGAGI, per germline (reference sequence). This CDR3 is 14 amino acids long. Between the trimmed V and J ends, which lost 2 bases and 1 base, there was a span of 8 bases. In DNA form, the CDR3 reads TGTGCCAGCAGTTACCGGGACTCCCAAGAGACCCAGTACTTC. As protein: CASSYRDSQETQYF.

V and J are TRBV25-1 and TRBJ2-7; D gene uncertain. Germline CDR1 MGHDK, CDR2 SYGVNS. CDR3 size: 12 residues. The V end was cut by 7 bases, the J end by 0 bases, with 7 bases between. CDR3 DNA: TGTGCCAGCACGGGCAACTCCTACGAGCAGTACTTC. Translation gives CASTGNSYEQYF.

CDR3 nucleotide sequence: TGTGCCAGCAGTTTACCGGGAGTAAGGAATGAGCAGTTCTTC. Translated, it gives CASSLPGVRNEQFF. The chain links TRBV27 to TRBJ2-1; TRBD2 is a possible D gene (6 bases). This CDR3 spans 14 amino acids. Per germline, CDR1 MNHEY and CDR2 SMNVEV (reference sequence). V was clipped by 2 bases and J by 7 bases, with 12 bases between them.

The chain recombines TRBV6-1 with TRBJ1-5; unclear D gene. The CDR3 runs 12 residues. Between the trimmed V and J ends, which lost 7 bases and 6 bases, there was a span of 10 bases. CDR1 MNHNS and CDR2 SASEGT come from the germline V gene. The CDR3 nucleotides are TGTGCCAGCACCGAAGGAGCTCAGCCCCAGCATTTT. This sequence encodes CASTEGAQPQHF.

V gene TRBV9 combines with J gene TRBJ1-6; D remains ambiguous. V lost 0 bases and J 0 bases, leaving 7 bases between the germline ends. CDR1 SGDLS and CDR2 YYNGEE come from the germline V gene. This CDR3 region has 16 residues. CDR3 in DNA: TGTGCCAGCAGCGTAGGTGCGAGCTCCTATAATTCACCCCTCCACTTT. It is translated as CASSVGASSYNSPLHF.

The rearrangement uses TRBV30 and TRBJ2-1, with D unclear. The germline V gene has CDR1 GTSNPN and CDR2 SVGIG (reference sequence). With 1 base removed from V and 8 bases from J, the gap between germline ends came to 18 bases. The CDR3 sequence is 15 residues long. In nucleotides, the CDR3 is TGTGCCTGGAGTGGGTCCGGCGGCCCCTGGGATGAGCAGTTCTTC. Protein product: CAWSGSGGPWDEQFF. Together with reference TRBV30 and TRBJ2-1, the CDR3 gives the full variable domain: SQTIHQWPATLVQPVGSPLSLECTVEGTSNPNLYWYRQAAGRGLQLLFYSVGIGQISSEVPQNLSASRPQDRQFILSSKKLLLSDSGFYLCAWSGSGGPWDEQFFGPGTRLTVL.

V usage is TRBV19 and J usage is TRBJ1-2; the D is unclear. Trimming removed 1 base from V and 8 bases from J, with 17 bases in between. The CDR3 sequence is 15 residues long. From germline, CDR1 is LNHDA and CDR2 SQIVND (reference sequence). The CDR3: CASSIGPALLEGYTF. The CDR3 nucleotides are TGTGCCAGTAGTATAGGTCCGGCTCTATTGGAGGGCTACACCTTC.

This clone was picked up a small number of times. The V and J genes are TRBV30 and TRBJ1-1; 7 bases agree with TRBD1. V lost 2 bases and J lost 2; bases outside the gene matches: 2. Germline V gene data show CDR1 as GTSNPN and CDR2 as SVGIG (reference sequence). There are 13 residues in the CDR3. CDR3 bases: TGTGCCTGGAGTCGGACAGGAAACACTGAAGCTTTCTTT. Protein: CAWSRTGNTEAFF.

The chain is built from TRBV5-1 and TRBJ2-1; either TRBD1 or TRBD2 may supply D (5 bases each). This CDR3 is 14 amino acids long. Germline V CDR1 and CDR2: SGHRS, YFSETQ. V gave up 5 bases and J gave up 6 bases, with 15 bases separating them. The CDR3 sequence: CASSPGPSPNEQFF. CDR3 nucleotides: TGCGCCAGCAGTCCGGGACCCTCCCCCAATGAGCAGTTCTTC.

This sequence joins TRBV6-5 and TRBJ1-2; 10 bases fit TRBD1. The CDR3 is made up of 16 amino acids. Losses at the gene ends were 0 bases for V and 5 bases for J; bases not matched to a gene: 6. CDR1 and CDR2 from the germline V gene are MNHEY and SVGAGI. This CDR3 reads CASSYSGTGAKYGYTF. In nucleotides, the CDR3 is TGTGCCAGCAGTTACTCGGGGACAGGGGCGAAGTATGGCTACACCTTC.

V and J are TRBV7-2 and TRBJ2-2; D is unclear. The V gene's germline CDR1 is SGHTA and CDR2 FQGNSA. The length of the CDR3 is 13 residues. Trimming left V 10 bases short and J 8 bases short, with 17 bases between. The CDR3 nucleotides are TGTGCCACCAGAAAGACTCAACCGGGGGAGCTGTTTTTT. Translated: CATRKTQPGELFF.

This clone was detected once. V gene TRBV4-1 combines with J gene TRBJ2-7; D unclear. The germline V gene has CDR1 MGHRA and CDR2 YSYEKL. This CDR3 region has 15 residues. Trimming took 5 bases from V and 1 from J, leaving 15 bases between them. CDR3 DNA sequence: TGCGCCAGCAGCGTGGCAGATACACCGTCCTACGAGCAGTACTTC. Translating gives CASSVADTPSYEQYF.

The chain carries TRBV19 and TRBJ2-7, with 7 positions matching TRBD1. The CDR3 spans 15 residues. Germline values: CDR1 LNHDA, CDR2 SQIVND (reference sequence). Unmatched junction bases numbered 12, after V lost 4 bases and J lost 6 bases. This CDR3 is CASSTRTGSGGEQYF. CDR3 nucleotides: TGTGCCAGTAGTACCCGGACAGGTTCGGGCGGCGAGCAGTACTTC.

The chain recombines TRBV30 with TRBJ1-6; D not certain. CDR3 size: 16 residues. CDR1 GTSNPN and CDR2 SVGIG come from the germline V gene (reference sequence). V was pared by 2 bases and J by 2 bases, with 13 bases between. CDR3: CAWSTSSPAYNSPLHF. The CDR3 DNA is TGTGCCTGGAGTACGTCATCCCCGGCCTATAATTCACCCCTCCACTTT. The full variable domain, completed using reference TRBV30 and TRBJ1-6, is SQTIHQWPATLVQPVGSPLSLECTVEGTSNPNLYWYRQAAGRGLQLLFYSVGIGQISSEVPQNLSASRPQDRQFILSSKKLLLSDSGFYLCAWSTSSPAYNSPLHFGNGTRLTVT.

V usage is TRBV10-3 and J usage is TRBJ2-2; 7 bases align to TRBD1. The CDR3 totals 14 residues. Germline loops: CDR1 ENHRY, CDR2 SYGVKD. V dropped 7 bases and J dropped 6; count of bases not matched to a gene: 8. For the CDR3, the DNA is TGTGCCATCACAAGGGACAGAGGGGCCGGGGAGCTGTTTTTT. The encoded protein is CAITRDRGAGELFF.

The chain links TRBV9 to TRBJ2-5, with D perhaps matching TRBD1 or TRBD2 (5 bases each). The end of the DNA is better explained by TRBJ2-7, so the J call may be wrong. CDR3 length: 16 residues. The germline gives CDR1 SGDLS, CDR2 YYNGEE. DNA of the CDR3: TGTGCCAGCAGCGAGACACCCGGGACGGTGACCTACGAGCAGTACTTC. It yields the protein CASSETPGTVTYEQYF.